These 27 T cell receptor delta chains came from one sample sequenced in a study of gamma-delta T cells after stem cell transplantation. TCRdb redid the clone calls on the RT-PCR reads with CATT. This repertoire shows about 2,200 delta-chain clones, roughly 3.1% found once; its top ten account for approximately 50%. Source material: gamma-delta T cells. These receptor sequences come from a human donor. It is not recorded whose cells these are; they may come from a transplant donor.

This rearrangement joins TRDV2 to TRDJ1; 10 nucleotides align to TRDD3. The CDR3 consists of 15 residues. The J segment lost 1 base and the V segment lost 4 bases, leaving 5 bases of the junction unmatched. The germline gives CDR1 GEAIGNYY, CDR2 EKD. CDR3 residues: CACDPLGDATDKLIF. CDR3 nucleotide sequence: TGTGCCTGTGATCCACTGGGGGATGCCACCGATAAACTCATCTTT.

This clone is medium-sized by share. The chain has TRDV1 and TRDJ1, with TRDD3 matching over 12 bases. The V and J ends lost 5 bases and 3 bases, in that order; junction bases with no gene match: 25. The CDR3 loop spans 22 amino acids. Per germline, CDR1 TSWWSYY and CDR2 QGS. The CDR3 sequence is CALGTPLRLSPRTGGYPDKLIF. The CDR3 nucleotides read TGTGCTCTTGGGACCCCCCTCCGCCTCTCTCCGAGAACTGGGGGATACCCCGATAAACTCATCTTT.

The rearrangement uses TRDV1 and TRDJ1; TRDD2 might be the D (6 bases). V was pared by 7 bases and J by 0 bases, with 27 bases between. From germline, CDR1 is TSWWSYY and CDR2 QGS. The CDR3 sequence is 19 residues long. For the CDR3, the DNA is TGTGCTCTTGTTCCTATTTCGAGTACTGATCCGAGTAACACCGATAAACTCATCTTT. It encodes CALVPISSTDPSNTDKLIF.

By share, this clone ranks as medium-sized. The chain combines TRDV2 with TRDJ3, with 11 positions matching TRDD3. V lost 3 bases to trimming and J lost 2 bases; unmatched junction nucleotides: 8. The CDR3 is made up of 19 amino acids. Germline lookup yields CDR1 GEAIGNYY and CDR2 EKD. The CDR3 reads CACDPVLGDRAWDTRQMFF. The DNA for the CDR3 is TGTGCCTGTGACCCGGTACTGGGGGATAGAGCCTGGGACACCCGACAGATGTTTTTC.

This clone is judged medium-sized. This chain connects TRDV2 to TRDJ1, with TRDD3 matching 8 bases. The CDR3 is 16 residues long. V was clipped by 4 bases and J by 0 bases; unmatched bases: 9. In germline, CDR1 is GEAIGNYY, CDR2 EKD. The chain's CDR3 is CACDPILGGYTDKLIF. The CDR3 DNA reads as TGTGCCTGTGATCCGATACTGGGGGGATACACCGATAAACTCATCTTT.

This clone ranks as medium-sized (0.01 to 0.1%). A much larger clone sits a single nucleotide away, making a read error possible. The rearrangement links TRDV1 to TRDJ1, with D possibly called TRDD2 or TRDD3 (7 bases each). From germline, CDR1 is TSWWSYY and CDR2 QGS. The CDR3 is 21 amino acids. CDR3 sequence reads: CALGEASFLLTYWGPPGKPIF. For the CDR3, the DNA is TGTGCTCTTGGGGAAGCCTCCTTCCTGCTGACTTACTGGGGCCCTCCGGGTAAACCCATCTTT.

This clone is categorized as medium-sized. This rearrangement joins TRDV2 to TRDJ3, with TRDD3 identical over 9 bases. The CDR3 loop spans 17 amino acids. V was clipped by 1 base and J by 1 base; unmatched bases: 1. CDR1 and CDR2 from the germline V gene are GEAIGNYY and EKD. Here the CDR3 reads CACDTTGGSWDTRQMFF. In DNA, the CDR3 is TGTGCCTGTGACACGACTGGGGGATCCTGGGACACCCGACAGATGTTTTTC.

To note about this clone: Within the sample, other DNA sequences also encode this same CDR3. The rearrangement uses TRDV2 and TRDJ1; 9 bases are a match to TRDD3. Germline CDR1 GEAIGNYY, CDR2 EKD. The V segment lost 4 bases and the J segment 7 bases; nucleotides outside the gene matches: 18. The CDR3 is made up of 17 amino acids. CDR3 sequence: CACDNLLLGDQPGKLIF. DNA of the CDR3: TGTGCCTGTGATAATCTCTTACTGGGGGACCAACCAGGTAAACTCATCTTT.

This clone occurred a few times. The TCRdb record carries a much larger clone's protein, which differs from this DNA's translation at residue 12; a read error is the likely cause, and the protein listed here is the DNA translation. The rearrangement joins TRDV2 to TRDJ1; 9 nucleotides agree with TRDD3. Germline V gene sequence: CDR1 GEAIGNYY, CDR2 EKD. This CDR3 is built from 14 residues. The CDR3 is CACDALGDSDKPIF. The CDR3 DNA reads TGTGCCTGTGACGCCCTGGGGGATTCCGATAAACCCATCTTT.

By frequency in the sample, this clone is large. The same CDR3 can be traced to other DNA sequences in this sample. This chain connects TRDV2 to TRDJ1; 9 bases agree with TRDD3. V dropped 3 bases and J dropped 2; count of bases not matched to a gene: 6. From germline, CDR1 is GEAIGNYY and CDR2 EKD. CDR3 length: 15 residues. The CDR3 sequence: CACDLLGDYTDKLIF. In DNA form, the CDR3 reads TGTGCCTGTGACCTACTGGGGGACTATACCGATAAACTCATCTTT.

As for this clone: A far larger clone differs by one base, so this is likely a read error. The J gene is TRDJ1, the V gene TRDV2; D possibly corresponds to TRDD3 (5 bases). Trimming left V 3 bases short and J 2 bases short, with 21 bases between. This CDR3 is 17 amino acids long. Germline values: CDR1 GEAIGNYY, CDR2 EKD. This CDR3 is CACDALGHTRRTDKLIF. DNA for the CDR3: TGTGCCTGTGACGCTCTGGGACATACCCGACGGACCGATAAACTCATCTTT.

In this sample, this clone turned up a few times. A much more abundant neighbour one base away suggests this may be a read error. V usage is TRDV2 and J usage is TRDJ1; 8 positions agree with TRDD3. This CDR3 contains 17 residues. Germline CDR1 is GEAIGNYY and CDR2 is EKD. The ends lost 1 base at V and 13 bases at J; junction bases unmatched: 22. CDR3 amino acids: CACDTLGETPLKREPIF. In DNA, the CDR3 is TGTGCCTGTGACACGCTGGGGGAGACCCCCCTAAAAAGGGAACCCATCTTT.

The table lists this clone with a few counts. This chain joins TRDV2 and TRDJ1, with 13 bases identical to TRDD3. The CDR3 loop spans 20 amino acids. V gave up 0 bases and J gave up 1 base; unmatched junction bases: 13. Germline V CDR1 and CDR2: GEAIGNYY, EKD. CDR3 sequence (DNA): TGTGCCTGTGACACCATAGGGCCACTGGGGGATACGCGGGGCACCGATAAACTCATCTTT. This translates into CACDTIGPLGDTRGTDKLIF.

This clone qualifies as medium-sized. This chain uses TRDV2 with TRDJ1; 8 bases align to TRDD3. This CDR3 region has 16 residues. J lost 0 bases, V lost 0 bases, and 5 bases had no gene match. Germline V gene lookup returns CDR1 GEAIGNYY and CDR2 EKD. The CDR3: CACDTVGDQDTDKLIF. CDR3 nucleotides: TGTGCCTGTGACACCGTGGGGGATCAAGACACCGATAAACTCATCTTT.

This clone is medium-sized. The identical CDR3 is also encoded by other nucleotide sequences in the sample. The J gene is TRDJ1, the V gene TRDV2; 10 bases map to TRDD3. This CDR3 contains 21 residues. Losses at the gene ends were 0 bases for V and 4 bases for J; bases not matched to a gene: 22. Germline V gene sequence: CDR1 GEAIGNYY, CDR2 EKD. For the CDR3, the DNA is TGTGCCTGTGACACCGTCTCTCCGGTACTGGGGGATCCGGAGAGACACGATAAACTCATCTTT. As protein: CACDTVSPVLGDPERHDKLIF.

In regard to this clone: This DNA's translation and the protein TCRdb lists, from a much larger clone, do not match at residue 10, likely due to a read error; the protein shown is translated from the DNA. The chain employs TRDV2 and TRDJ3, with 7 bases lining up with TRDD3. V lost 3 bases and J lost 0; bases outside the gene matches: 10. Germline assignment: CDR1 GEAIGNYY and CDR2 EKD. This CDR3 region has 19 residues. The CDR3 protein is CACDPSGGPHSWDTRQMFF. CDR3 DNA sequence: TGTGCCTGTGACCCGTCTGGGGGCCCCCACTCCTGGGACACCCGACAGATGTTTTTC.

This clone came up a few times. Given a far larger clone just one base away, this is likely a sequencing read error. Distinct nucleotide sequences in the sample also encode this CDR3. The chain combines TRDV2 with TRDJ3, with TRDD3 matching over 10 bases. Germline CDR1 and CDR2: GEAIGNYY and EKD. This CDR3 contains 20 residues. The DNA of the CDR3 is TGTGCCTGTGACACCGGCGGTGGGGGATACCATCCCTGGGATACCCGACAGATGTTTTTC. Protein sequence: CACDTGGGGYHPWDTRQMFF.

A few counts support this clone. In DNA form, the CDR3 reads TGTGCTTTAAAGCCTTCCCGAAGACTCATCTTT. This codes for CALKPSRRLIF. This chain uses TRDV3 with TRDJ1; D is possibly TRDD2 (6 bases). This CDR3 is 11 amino acids long. Germline V gene lookup returns CDR1 TVYSNPD and CDR2 GDNSRS (reference sequence). The full variable domain, with the rest looked up from reference TRDV3 and TRDJ1, is CDKVTQSSPDQTVASGSEVVLLCTYDTVYSNPDLFWYRIRPDYSFQFVFYGDNSRSEGADFTQGRFSVKHILTQKAFHLVISPVRTEDSATYYCALKPSRRLIFGKGTRVTVEP.

With regard to this clone: TCRdb has a much larger clone's protein, which differs at residue 11 from the translation of this DNA, likely because of a read error; what is shown is the protein translated from the DNA. The genes are TRDV2 and TRDJ1, with 7 bases that match TRDD2. Germline assignment: CDR1 GEAIGNYY and CDR2 EKD. This CDR3 contains 18 residues. J was trimmed by 6 bases and V by 3 bases; bases with no gene match: 21. CDR3 nucleotides: TGTGCCTGTGACCCAGTGGGCCTTCCTCGCGCTGTGGGACATAAACTCATCTTT. Translating gives CACDPVGLPRAVGHKLIF.

Details on this clone: A junction end diverges from the germline sequence, so it may reflect a read error. The gene calls are TRDV2 and TRDJ1; 8 positions agree with TRDD3. This CDR3 comprises 14 residues. Germline values: CDR1 GEAIGNYY, CDR2 EKD. This CDR3 reads CACDKLGGVGKPIF. The CDR3 coding sequence is TGTGCCTGTGACAAACTGGGGGGTGTAGGTAAACCCATCTTT.

To note about this clone: This DNA's translation and the protein TCRdb lists, from a much larger clone, do not match at residue 11, likely due to a read error; the protein shown is translated from the DNA. The rearrangement links TRDV2 to TRDJ1; 10 bases agree with TRDD3. The V gene end was trimmed by 0 bases and the J gene end by 0 bases; junction bases not matched to a gene: 9. CDR3 length: 18 amino acids. Germline assignment: CDR1 GEAIGNYY and CDR2 EKD. CDR3 nucleotide sequence: TGTGCCTGTGACACCCTCTATACTGGGGGATTCTACACCGATAAACTCATCTTT. Translated: CACDTLYTGGFYTDKLIF.

By share, this clone ranks as medium-sized. Other DNA sequences in the same sample also yield this CDR3. V gene TRDV2 combines with J gene TRDJ1; 7 nucleotides align to TRDD3. CDR3 length equals 15 residues. Losses at the gene ends were 0 bases for V and 4 bases for J; bases not matched to a gene: 7. Germline values: CDR1 GEAIGNYY, CDR2 EKD. The CDR3 sequence: CACDTVGDPFDKLIF. The DNA for the CDR3 is TGTGCCTGTGACACCGTGGGGGACCCCTTCGATAAACTCATCTTT.

Relative to its sample, this clone is medium-sized. The V call is TRDV2, the J call TRDJ1; 7 positions match TRDD3. The ends lost 2 bases at V and 3 bases at J; junction bases unmatched: 5. The CDR3 spans 14 residues. Germline CDR1 GEAIGNYY, CDR2 EKD. CDR3 DNA sequence: TGTGCCTGTGACATCTTGGGGGACCCCGATAAACTCATCTTT. Translating it yields CACDILGDPDKLIF.

This clone is termed medium-sized (0.01 to 0.1%). The chain uses TRDV2 and TRDJ1; 8 nucleotides agree with TRDD3. The J segment lost 3 bases and the V segment lost 4 bases, leaving 12 bases of the junction unmatched. The CDR3 is 16 amino acids. Germline CDR1 GEAIGNYY, CDR2 EKD. Written as DNA, the CDR3 is TGTGCCTGTGATCCACTGGGGGGTACTGTTGCCGATAAACTCATCTTT. Translating it yields CACDPLGGTVADKLIF.

As concerns this clone: Just one base apart from a much larger clone, this may be a read error. Other DNA sequences in this specimen translate into the identical CDR3. The chain links TRDV3 to TRDJ1, with 9 nucleotides matching TRDD3. The CDR3 is 21 residues long. Germline V gene lookup returns CDR1 TVYSNPD and CDR2 GDNSRS (reference sequence). V trimming: 4 bases; J trimming: 0 bases; junction bases outside the gene matches: 27. The DNA of the CDR3 is TGTGCCTCTGTCTACCTTCCCAAACCGGACTGGGGGACCGTGTACACCGATAAACTCATCTTT. Protein product: CASVYLPKPDWGTVYTDKLIF.

The gene calls are TRDV1 and TRDJ1, with 10 bases matching TRDD3. V shed 1 base, J shed 7 bases, and the junction held 24 bases outside the gene matches. Looked up from germline, CDR1 is TSWWSYY and CDR2 is QGS. The CDR3 length is 21 residues. The CDR3, as DNA: TGTGCTCTTGGGGAACAACCCCTTCCAGCCCTGACCCGTCGGGGGATACGTAAACTCATCTTT. This encodes CALGEQPLPALTRRGIRKLIF.

This clone is medium-sized in the sample. The same CDR3 arises from other DNA sequences in this sample as well. The chain joins TRDV2 to TRDJ1; unclear D gene. The CDR3 has 14 amino acids. V gave up 0 bases and J gave up 2 bases, with 9 bases separating them. CDR1 GEAIGNYY and CDR2 EKD come from the germline V gene. The CDR3 reads CACDTVMATDKLIF. The CDR3 DNA reads TGTGCCTGTGACACCGTTATGGCGACCGATAAACTCATCTTT.